Listed here is a single T cell receptor beta chain. Patients aged 18 to 65 had newly diagnosed hyperthyroidism lasting under 2 months. Exclusion of a patient resulted from uncontrolled infection, other autoimmune disease, pregnancy or lactation. The CDR3 is 15 amino acids. Germline CDR1 reads SGHTA; CDR2 reads FQGNSA. V lost 5 bases to trimming and J lost 5 bases, with 15 bases between them. The sample comes from a study of T cells in Graves' hyperthyroidism and ophthalmopathy. What was amplified from RNA transcripts were TCR beta CDR3 regions. TCR CDR3 underwent first-round RT-PCR with the HTBI primer set. In TCRdb, the multiplex PCR reads were re-called with MiXCR into one record per CDR3 protein. The sample shows a few hundred thousand distinct CDR3 sequences, around 46% of them seen only once.

Sequencing input: peripheral blood or thyroid tissue (not recorded which). The chain links TRBV7-2 to TRBJ1-4; D is perhaps TRBD1 (6 bases). The clonotype comes from a woman aged 18-29 years with Graves' hyperthyroidism. The CDR3, as DNA: TGTGCCAGCAGCGATACCGGGACACGGAATGAAAAACTGTTTTTT. It specifies CASSDTGTRNEKLFF.